A selection of T cell receptor beta chains follows, all from one sample in a study of T-cell memory formation after mild COVID-19. In TCRdb, the 5' RACE reads were re-called with MiXCR into one record per CDR3 protein. The repertoire holds around 300,000 distinct CDR3 sequences, with approximately 19% as singletons. Sequencing input: PBMCs or a T cell subset sorted from them (not recorded which). The receptors shown here come from a man younger than 35 who had mild COVID-19 (a few samples of this study predate the infection). Cell type and time point are not known. Both conserved end residues are trimmed from each CDR3.

cdr3_aa: ASSRLGGTSPDTQY; v_call: TRBV7-3; j_call: TRBJ2-3
cdr3_aa: ASSRRGLAGVLAKNIQY; v_call: TRBV28; j_call: TRBJ2-4
cdr3_aa: SARDGTGVWGGYT; v_call: TRBV20-1; j_call: TRBJ1-2
cdr3_aa: ASSFTGAPVNEQF; v_call: TRBV5-1; j_call: TRBJ2-1
cdr3_aa: SVNGGGADTQY; v_call: TRBV20-1; j_call: TRBJ2-3
cdr3_aa: ASSFRWTVYNEQF; v_call: TRBV27; j_call: TRBJ2-1
cdr3_aa: ASSDKPRTGEPNYGYT; v_call: TRBV7-8; j_call: TRBJ1-2
cdr3_aa: ASSLSRVLYGYT; v_call: TRBV7-2; j_call: TRBJ1-2
cdr3_aa: SATENYGYT; v_call: TRBV29-1; j_call: TRBJ1-2
cdr3_aa: ASSTGRGYSIQY; v_call: TRBV7-9; j_call: TRBJ2-4
cdr3_aa: SVEVGGLNTGELF; v_call: TRBV29-1; j_call: TRBJ2-2
cdr3_aa: ASSLHFSGTGELF; v_call: TRBV12-3/TRBV12-4; j_call: TRBJ2-2
cdr3_aa: ASSGLAGRTDTQY; v_call: TRBV4-1; j_call: TRBJ2-3
cdr3_aa: AARDTPLDGYT; v_call: TRBV5-1; j_call: TRBJ1-2
cdr3_aa: ASSPSGGTSTDTQY; v_call: TRBV11-2; j_call: TRBJ2-3
cdr3_aa: ASSLTGVAKNIQY; v_call: TRBV5-5; j_call: TRBJ2-4
cdr3_aa: ASSSAARGTDTQY; v_call: TRBV6-5; j_call: TRBJ2-3
cdr3_aa: ASSEAGMSYTEAF; v_call: TRBV2; j_call: TRBJ1-1
cdr3_aa: ASSSSKYNEQF; v_call: TRBV12-3/TRBV12-4; j_call: TRBJ2-1
cdr3_aa: ASSAGDYNEQF; v_call: TRBV5-4; j_call: TRBJ2-1
cdr3_aa: ASRSGGDTDTQY; v_call: TRBV2; j_call: TRBJ2-3
cdr3_aa: ASSTGDRGHQPQH; v_call: TRBV6-6; j_call: TRBJ1-5
cdr3_aa: ASTLQGEDTEAF; v_call: TRBV7-9; j_call: TRBJ1-1
cdr3_aa: ASSGDRGGREQF; v_call: TRBV7-2; j_call: TRBJ2-1
cdr3_aa: ASSFGGPGYT; v_call: TRBV12-3/TRBV12-4; j_call: TRBJ1-2
cdr3_aa: ASSQEDGGPGTDTQY; v_call: TRBV4-3; j_call: TRBJ2-3
cdr3_aa: ASSRIGLAGGNNEQF; v_call: TRBV4-3; j_call: TRBJ2-1
cdr3_aa: ASSLGAAQETQY; v_call: TRBV5-1; j_call: TRBJ2-5
cdr3_aa: ASSMDGNSNQPQH; v_call: TRBV19; j_call: TRBJ1-5
cdr3_aa: ASSLAPGAPYGYT; v_call: TRBV5-1; j_call: TRBJ1-2
cdr3_aa: ASSYAAGGTDTQY; v_call: TRBV7-7; j_call: TRBJ2-3
cdr3_aa: ASSSRPSGNTIY; v_call: TRBV6-2/TRBV6-3; j_call: TRBJ1-3
cdr3_aa: ASRDVNTGELF; v_call: TRBV12-3/TRBV12-4; j_call: TRBJ2-2
cdr3_aa: ASSPTGLAADTQY; v_call: TRBV7-3; j_call: TRBJ2-3
cdr3_aa: SAWDRGLTEAF; v_call: TRBV29-1; j_call: TRBJ1-1
cdr3_aa: ASSRDTGGEKLF; v_call: TRBV7-2; j_call: TRBJ1-4
cdr3_aa: ASSFGQVHPQH; v_call: TRBV7-8; j_call: TRBJ1-5
cdr3_aa: ASSERFQPQH; v_call: TRBV10-2; j_call: TRBJ1-5
cdr3_aa: ATSRDRGLGETQY; v_call: TRBV15; j_call: TRBJ2-5
cdr3_aa: ASSFVASGGKNTQY; v_call: TRBV5-1; j_call: TRBJ2-3
cdr3_aa: AISESSSERPGIIRNEQF; v_call: TRBV10-3; j_call: TRBJ2-1
cdr3_aa: SARGDSGSQPQH; v_call: TRBV20-1; j_call: TRBJ1-5
cdr3_aa: ASSFRDRRDTQY; v_call: TRBV5-6; j_call: TRBJ2-3
cdr3_aa: ASSLVSDPQY; v_call: TRBV5-6; j_call: TRBJ2-5
cdr3_aa: ASSSVRGSAWGTDTQY; v_call: TRBV12-3/TRBV12-4; j_call: TRBJ2-3
cdr3_aa: SARADTQY; v_call: TRBV20-1; j_call: TRBJ2-3
cdr3_aa: ASSLYYQGETQY; v_call: TRBV5-6; j_call: TRBJ2-5
cdr3_aa: SGGAANEKLF; v_call: TRBV29-1; j_call: TRBJ1-4
cdr3_aa: ASSYSGIAVYEQY; v_call: TRBV6-5; j_call: TRBJ2-7
cdr3_aa: ASSPRVSRGRYNEQF; v_call: TRBV9; j_call: TRBJ2-1
cdr3_aa: ASSRSLAGAYNEQF; v_call: TRBV7-9; j_call: TRBJ2-1
cdr3_aa: ASSQRQGNTDTQY; v_call: TRBV4-1; j_call: TRBJ2-3
cdr3_aa: ASSPEGQEAF; v_call: TRBV5-1; j_call: TRBJ1-1
cdr3_aa: ASSLVPTGIPYEQY; v_call: TRBV5-1; j_call: TRBJ2-7
cdr3_aa: SASYPGGYKNIQY; v_call: TRBV20-1; j_call: TRBJ2-4